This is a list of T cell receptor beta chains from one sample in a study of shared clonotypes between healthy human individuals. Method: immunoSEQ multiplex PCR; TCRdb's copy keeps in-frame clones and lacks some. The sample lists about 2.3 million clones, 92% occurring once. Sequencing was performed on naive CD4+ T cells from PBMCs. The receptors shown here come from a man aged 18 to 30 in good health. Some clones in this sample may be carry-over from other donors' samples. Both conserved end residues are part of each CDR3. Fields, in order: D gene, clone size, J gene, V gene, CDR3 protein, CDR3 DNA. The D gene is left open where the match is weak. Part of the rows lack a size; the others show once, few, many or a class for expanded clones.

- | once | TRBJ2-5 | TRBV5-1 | CASSLTQIQETQYF | TGCGCCAGCAGCTTGACCCAGATCCAAGAGACCCAGTACTTC
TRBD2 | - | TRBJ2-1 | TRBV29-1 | CSVEDLSSGNEQFF | TGCAGCGTTGAAGATTTGTCTAGCGGGAATGAGCAGTTCTTC
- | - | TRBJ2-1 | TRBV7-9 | CASSYRRDDNAQFF | TGTGCCAGCAGCTACCGCCGTGATGACAATGCGCAGTTCTTC
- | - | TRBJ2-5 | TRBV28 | CASSSSGGGSKETQYF | TGTGCCAGCAGTTCTTCCGGGGGCGGGAGTAAGGAGACCCAGTACTTC
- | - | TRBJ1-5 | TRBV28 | CATGSPVGISQPQHF | TGTGCCACAGGGAGCCCGGTTGGGATTAGTCAGCCCCAGCATTTT
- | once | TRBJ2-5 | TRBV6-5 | CASSYYGTREAQYF | TGTGCCAGCAGTTACTATGGGACCAGGGAGGCCCAGTACTTC
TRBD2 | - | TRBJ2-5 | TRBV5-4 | CASSRAGSGSETQYF | TGTGCCAGCAGCCGAGCGGGTAGCGGGTCGGAGACCCAGTACTTC
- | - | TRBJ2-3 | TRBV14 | CASSRLRGDTDTQYF | TGTGCCAGCAGCAGGCTAAGGGGCGACACAGATACGCAGTATTTT
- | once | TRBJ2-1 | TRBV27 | CASSLYISRQQQNEQFF | TGTGCCAGCAGTTTATATATTTCGAGACAGCAACAGAATGAGCAGTTCTTC
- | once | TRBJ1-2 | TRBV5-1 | CASSLDLWGGGYTF | TGCGCCAGCAGCTTGGACCTCTGGGGGGGTGGCTACACCTTC
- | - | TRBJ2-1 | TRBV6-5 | CASRSSPGSYNEQFF | TGTGCCAGCAGGTCTTCCCCTGGCTCCTACAATGAGCAGTTCTTC
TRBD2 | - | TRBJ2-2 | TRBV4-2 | CASSQGLAGSGELFF | TGTGCCAGCAGCCAGGGACTAGCAGGCTCTGGGGAGCTGTTTTTT
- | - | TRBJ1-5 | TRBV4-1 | CASSLQEYSNQPQHF | TGCGCCAGCAGCCTCCAGGAGTATAGCAATCAGCCCCAGCATTTT
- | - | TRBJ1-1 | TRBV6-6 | CASSFKGGNTEAFF | TGTGCCAGCAGTTTTAAGGGAGGGAACACTGAAGCTTTCTTT
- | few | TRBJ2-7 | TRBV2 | CASRAGTYSYEQYF | TGTGCCAGCAGGGCCGGGACTTACTCCTACGAGCAGTACTTC
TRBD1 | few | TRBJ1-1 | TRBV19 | CASSLWTGQDTEAFF | TGTGCCAGTAGTCTGTGGACAGGGCAGGACACTGAAGCTTTCTTT
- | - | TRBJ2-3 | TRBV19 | CASSIGDLSTDTQYF | TGTGCCAGTAGTATAGGGGACCTTAGCACAGATACGCAGTATTTT
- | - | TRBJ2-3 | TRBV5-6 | CASSTTLTDTQYF | TGTGCCAGCAGCACGACCCTCACAGATACGCAGTATTTT
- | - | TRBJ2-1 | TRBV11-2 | CASSPRPPPYNEQFF | TGTGCCAGCAGCCCCCGTCCCCCCCCCTACAATGAGCAGTTCTTC
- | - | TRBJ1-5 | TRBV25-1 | CASTGRGNQPQHF | TGTGCCAGCACAGGCAGGGGCAATCAGCCCCAGCATTTT
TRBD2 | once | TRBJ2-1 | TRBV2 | CASRSGTSAPRSSYNEQFF | TGTGCCAGCAGGTCTGGGACTAGCGCGCCCCGAAGCTCCTACAATGAGCAGTTCTTC
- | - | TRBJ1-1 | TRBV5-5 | CASSLVFTEAFF | TGTGCCAGCAGCTTGGTGTTCACTGAAGCTTTCTTT
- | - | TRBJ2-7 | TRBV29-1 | CSVEGAGPYEQYF | TGCAGCGTTGAAGGGGCTGGCCCCTACGAGCAGTACTTC
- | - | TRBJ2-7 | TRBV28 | CASRSLGGTYEQYF | TGTGCCAGCAGGTCTTTAGGAGGGACCTACGAGCAGTACTTC
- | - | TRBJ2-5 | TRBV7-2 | CASSPRQALAGETQYF | TGTGCCAGCAGCCCACGACAGGCCCTCGCGGGGGAGACCCAGTACTTC
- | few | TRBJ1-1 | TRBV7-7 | CASSPEGFMNTEAFF | TGTGCCAGCAGCCCCGAGGGCTTCATGAACACTGAAGCTTTCTTT
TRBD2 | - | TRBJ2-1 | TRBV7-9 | CASSVLAGGGNEQFF | TGTGCCAGCAGCGTACTAGCGGGAGGTGGCAATGAGCAGTTCTTC
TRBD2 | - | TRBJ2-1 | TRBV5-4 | CASTPGSGRARGEQFF | TGTGCCAGCACCCCCGGAAGCGGGAGGGCCAGGGGGGAGCAGTTCTTC
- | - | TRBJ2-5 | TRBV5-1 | CASSQGLKETQYF | TGCGCCAGCAGCCAGGGACTTAAAGAGACCCAGTACTTC
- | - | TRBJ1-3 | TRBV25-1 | CASSSDGGNTIYF | TGTGCCAGCAGCTCCGACGGTGGAAACACCATATATTTT
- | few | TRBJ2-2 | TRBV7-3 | CASSLTYPGELFF | TGTGCCAGCAGCTTAACGTACCCCGGGGAGCTGTTTTTT
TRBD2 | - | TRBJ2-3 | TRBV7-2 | CASSLLGGRATDTQYF | TGTGCCAGCAGCTTGCTGGGTGGGAGGGCTACTGATACGCAGTATTTT
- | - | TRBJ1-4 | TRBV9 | CASSVEARQINEKLFF | TGTGCCAGCAGCGTAGAGGCGCGACAGATTAATGAAAAACTGTTTTTT
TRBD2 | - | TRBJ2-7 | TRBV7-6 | CASSPWGSARAGEQYF | TGTGCCAGCAGCCCCTGGGGTAGCGCAAGAGCGGGGGAGCAGTACTTC
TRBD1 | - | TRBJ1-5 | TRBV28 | CASSFGLQGNQPQHF | TGTGCCAGCAGTTTTGGGTTACAGGGGAATCAGCCCCAGCATTTT
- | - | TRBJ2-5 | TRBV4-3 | CASSQGRQIETQYF | TGCGCCAGCAGCCAGGGCCGACAAATAGAGACCCAGTACTTC
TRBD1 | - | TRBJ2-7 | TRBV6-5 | CASSTDRGQVEQYF | TGTGCCAGCAGTACGGACAGGGGGCAGGTCGAGCAGTACTTC
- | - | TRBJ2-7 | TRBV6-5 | CASSLRGDLYEQYF | TGTGCCAGCAGTTTAAGGGGGGACCTCTACGAGCAGTACTTC
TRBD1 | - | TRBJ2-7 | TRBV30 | CAWSRGQGAVEQYF | TGTGCCTGGAGTAGGGGACAGGGGGCTGTCGAGCAGTACTTC
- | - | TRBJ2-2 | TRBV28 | CASNVPGTPLSGELFF | TGTGCCAGCAACGTTCCCGGGACGCCCCTTTCTGGGGAGCTGTTTTTT
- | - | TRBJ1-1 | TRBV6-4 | CASNRGMNTEAFF | TGTGCCAGCAACCGGGGTATGAACACTGAAGCTTTCTTT
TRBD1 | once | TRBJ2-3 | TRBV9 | CASSGTRQGPRFTDTQYF | TGTGCCAGCAGCGGAACTCGACAGGGCCCCCGATTCACAGATACGCAGTATTTT
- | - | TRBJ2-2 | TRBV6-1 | CASSESGVGELFF | TGTGCCAGCAGTGAGTCAGGGGTCGGGGAGCTGTTTTTT
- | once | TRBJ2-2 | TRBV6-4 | CANNVELFF | TGTGCCAACAACGTGGAGCTGTTTTTT
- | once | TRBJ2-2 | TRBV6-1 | CASSEGGRDTGELFF | TGTGCCAGCAGTGAAGGAGGCAGGGACACCGGGGAGCTGTTTTTT
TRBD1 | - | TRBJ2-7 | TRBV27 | CASTLRGQGITYEQYF | TGTGCCAGCACCTTACGGGGACAGGGAATAACCTACGAGCAGTACTTC
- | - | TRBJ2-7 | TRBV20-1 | CSATSVYEQYF | TGCAGTGCTACGTCAGTCTACGAGCAGTACTTC
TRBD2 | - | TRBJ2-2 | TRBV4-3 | CASSPRHGGGTGELFF | TGCGCCAGCAGCCCGCGACACGGGGGGGGGACCGGGGAGCTGTTTTTT
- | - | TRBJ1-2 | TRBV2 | CASLLTESYGYTF | TGTGCCAGCTTACTGACGGAGAGCTATGGCTACACCTTC
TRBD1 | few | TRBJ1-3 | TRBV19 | CASNPGQGSRYTIYF | TGTGCCAGTAATCCGGGACAGGGATCACGGTACACCATATATTTT
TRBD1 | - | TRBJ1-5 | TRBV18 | CASSPQGAFGNQPQHF | TGTGCCAGCTCACCACAGGGGGCGTTTGGCAATCAGCCCCAGCATTTT
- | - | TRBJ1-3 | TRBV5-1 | CASSPELTFSGNTIYF | TGCGCCAGCAGCCCGGAACTGACCTTCTCTGGAAACACCATATATTTT
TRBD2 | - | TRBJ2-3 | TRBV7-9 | CASSGTSGTDTQYF | TGTGCCAGCAGCGGAACTAGCGGCACAGATACGCAGTATTTT
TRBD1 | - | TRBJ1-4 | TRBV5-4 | CASSSGGTGGTNGNEKLFF | TGTGCCAGCAGTTCCGGGGGGACAGGGGGCACGAACGGTAATGAAAAACTGTTTTTT
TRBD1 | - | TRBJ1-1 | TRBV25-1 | CASSVPGVGDRSEAFF | TGTGCCAGCAGTGTTCCTGGGGTGGGGGACAGGAGTGAAGCTTTCTTT
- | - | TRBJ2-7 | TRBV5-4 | CASRAGTGTYEQYF | TGTGCCAGCAGGGCCGGGACTGGGACCTACGAGCAGTACTTC